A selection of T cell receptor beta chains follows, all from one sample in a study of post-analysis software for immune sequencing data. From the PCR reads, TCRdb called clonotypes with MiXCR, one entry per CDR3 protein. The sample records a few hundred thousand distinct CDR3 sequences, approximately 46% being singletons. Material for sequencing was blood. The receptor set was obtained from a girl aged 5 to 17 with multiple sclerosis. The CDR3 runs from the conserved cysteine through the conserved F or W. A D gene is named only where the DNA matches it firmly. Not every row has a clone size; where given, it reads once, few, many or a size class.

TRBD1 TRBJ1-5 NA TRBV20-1 TGCAGTGCTGGACAGGGAGGCGCTCAGCCCCAGCAGTTT CSAGQGGAQPQQF
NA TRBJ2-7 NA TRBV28 TGTGCCAGCAGCCCCAGGGACTCCGACTACGAGCAGTACTTC CASSPRDSDYEQYF
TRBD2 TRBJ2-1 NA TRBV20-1 TGCAGTGCTATATTTAGCGGGAGGGAGGCCTACAATGAGCAGTTCTTC CSAIFSGREAYNEQFF
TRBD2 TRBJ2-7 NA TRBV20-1 TGCAGTGCTAGTACTAGCGGGGGTAGCTACGAGCAGTACTTC CSASTSGGSYEQYF
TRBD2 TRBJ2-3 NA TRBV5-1 TGCGCCAGCAGCCCGGGACTAGCGGGAGCCGCAGATACGCAGTATTTT CASSPGLAGAADTQYF
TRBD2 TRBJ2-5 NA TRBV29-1 TGCAGCGTTGGGACTAGCGGAAAAGGGGAGACCCAGTACTTC CSVGTSGKGETQYF
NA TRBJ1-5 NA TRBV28 TGTGCCAGCACCGAGAATCCTTCAGCTCAGCCCCAGCATTTT CASTENPSAQPQHF
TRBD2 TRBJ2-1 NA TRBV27 TGTGCCAGCAGTCCGTTCGGGACTAGCGACTACAATGAGCAGTTCTTC CASSPFGTSDYNEQFF
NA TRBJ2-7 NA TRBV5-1 TGCGCCAGCAGCTCTCGACAGGACCGGAGCGAGCAGTACTTC CASSSRQDRSEQYF
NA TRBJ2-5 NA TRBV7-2 TGTGCCAGCAGCTTAGGACCCGCGCAGGGGGAGACCCAGTACTTC CASSLGPAQGETQYF
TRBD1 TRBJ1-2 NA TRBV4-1 TGCGCCAGCAGTCACTATGGACAGGGCCTCAATGGCTACACCTTC CASSHYGQGLNGYTF
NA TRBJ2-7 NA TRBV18 TGTGCCAGCTCAAGGGACACGACCTACGAGCAGTACTTC CASSRDTTYEQYF
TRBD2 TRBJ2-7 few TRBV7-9 TGTGCCAGCAGCTTAAAGCGGGACTACGAGCAGTACTTC CASSLKRDYEQYF
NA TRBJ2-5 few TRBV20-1 TGCAGTGCTAGGAGGGGCGAGACCCAGTACTTC CSARRGETQYF
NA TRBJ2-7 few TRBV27 TGTGCCAGCAGGCAACCCACAGGGCTCGAGCAGTACTTC CASRQPTGLEQYF
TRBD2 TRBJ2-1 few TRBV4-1 TGCGCCAGCAGCCAACGGACTAGCGCGTACTCCTACAATGAGCAGTTCTTC CASSQRTSAYSYNEQFF
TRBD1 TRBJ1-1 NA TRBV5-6 TGTGCCAGCAGCCCCGGGACAGTCGCTGAAGCTTTCTTT CASSPGTVAEAFF
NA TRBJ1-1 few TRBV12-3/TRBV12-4 TGTGCCAGCACAGGGTCTGTGACGAACACTGAAGCTTTCTTT CASTGSVTNTEAFF
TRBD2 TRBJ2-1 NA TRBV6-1 TGTGCCAGCAGTGCTAGCGGAGGCTCCTACAATGAGCAGTTCTTC CASSASGGSYNEQFF
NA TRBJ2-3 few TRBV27 TGTGCCAGCAGTTGGACGGGGTTACGAGCAGATACGCAGTATTTT CASSWTGLRADTQYF
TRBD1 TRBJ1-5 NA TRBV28 TGTGCCAGCAGAACCGGGGGGACAGGGGGGAGTCAGCCCCAGCATTTT CASRTGGTGGSQPQHF
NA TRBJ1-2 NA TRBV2 TGTGCCAGGGGAACAATTCGGGCCTATGGCTACACCTTC CARGTIRAYGYTF
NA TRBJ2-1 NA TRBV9 TGTGCCAGCAGCGTAGCAACCTACAATGAGCAGTTCTTC CASSVATYNEQFF
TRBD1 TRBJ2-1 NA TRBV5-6 TGTGCCAGCAGCGGAACAGGGGATTTTGAGCAGTTCTTC CASSGTGDFEQFF
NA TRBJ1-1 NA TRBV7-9 TGTGCCAGTTCCGGGCCACCAGGTTCACGCACTGAAGCTTTCTTT CASSGPPGSRTEAFF
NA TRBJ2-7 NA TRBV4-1 TGCGCCAGCAGCCAAGTTGGTACCGGTAGGGGTCTCGAGCAGTACTTC CASSQVGTGRGLEQYF
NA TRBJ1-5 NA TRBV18 TGTGCCAGCTCACAGTCCTTGGAGGGCTCGGGCAATCAGCCCCAGCATTTT CASSQSLEGSGNQPQHF
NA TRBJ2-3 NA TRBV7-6 TGTGCCAGCAGCTTCCAAGGGAAGGGCACAGATACGCAGTATTTT CASSFQGKGTDTQYF
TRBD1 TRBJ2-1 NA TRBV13 TGTGCCAGCAGGGGGACAGGGGGAAACAATGAGCAGTTCTTC CASRGTGGNNEQFF
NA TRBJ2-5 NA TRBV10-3 TGTGCCATCAGTGAGTCGACCCAGGGGGAGACCCAGTACTTC CAISESTQGETQYF
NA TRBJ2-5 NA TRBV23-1 TGCGCCAGCAGTACTAGGCGACAAGAAACCCAGTACTTC CASSTRRQETQYF
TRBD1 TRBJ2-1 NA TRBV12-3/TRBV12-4 TGTGCCAGCAGTTTAGGGGATTGGGGACAGGCGAGAGATGAGCAGTTCTTC CASSLGDWGQARDEQFF
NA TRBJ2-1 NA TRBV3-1 TGTGCCAGCAGCCAATGGGACTCCTACAATGAGCAGTTCTTC CASSQWDSYNEQFF
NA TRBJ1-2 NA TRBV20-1 TGCAGTGCCAGGGACACCGGCTATGGCTACACCTTC CSARDTGYGYTF
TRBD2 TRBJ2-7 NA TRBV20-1 TGCAGTGCTATCTTTGCGGGAGGTACCTACGAGCAGTACTTC CSAIFAGGTYEQYF
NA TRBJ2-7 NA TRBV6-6 TGTGCCAGTCAAGACAGCCTCTCCTACGAGCAGTACTTC CASQDSLSYEQYF
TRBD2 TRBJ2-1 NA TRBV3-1 TGTGCCAGCAGCCTGGAGACGGGAGGGCCTAACGAGCAGTTCTTC CASSLETGGPNEQFF
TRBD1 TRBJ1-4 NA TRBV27 TGTGCCAGCAGTTCCAACCGGGACAGGCATAATGAAAAACTGTTTTTT CASSSNRDRHNEKLFF
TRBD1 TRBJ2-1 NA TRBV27 TGTGCCAGCACAGAACCGGGACAGGGAGACAATGAGCAGTTCTTC CASTEPGQGDNEQFF
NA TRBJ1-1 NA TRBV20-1 TGCAGTGCCAGATGGGGGGCAGGGACTGAAGCTTTCTTT CSARWGAGTEAFF
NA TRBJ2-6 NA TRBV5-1 TGCGCCAGCAGCTTGACAGTCTATGGGGCCAACGTCCTGACTTTC CASSLTVYGANVLTF
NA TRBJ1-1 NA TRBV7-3 TGTGCCAGCTCGGAAGCGGGGGGCACTGAAGCTTTCTTT CASSEAGGTEAFF
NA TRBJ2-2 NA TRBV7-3 TGTGCCAGCACAGGGGCGGTAACCGGGGAGCTGTTTTTT CASTGAVTGELFF
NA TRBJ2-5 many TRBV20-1 TGCAGTGTTAAAACCCTCAGGGAGGTACCTGGCATACAAGAGACCCAGTACTTC CSVKTLREVPGIQETQYF
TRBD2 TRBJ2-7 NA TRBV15 TGTGCCACCAGCCGAACTAGCGAGGCCTACGAGCAGTACTTC CATSRTSEAYEQYF